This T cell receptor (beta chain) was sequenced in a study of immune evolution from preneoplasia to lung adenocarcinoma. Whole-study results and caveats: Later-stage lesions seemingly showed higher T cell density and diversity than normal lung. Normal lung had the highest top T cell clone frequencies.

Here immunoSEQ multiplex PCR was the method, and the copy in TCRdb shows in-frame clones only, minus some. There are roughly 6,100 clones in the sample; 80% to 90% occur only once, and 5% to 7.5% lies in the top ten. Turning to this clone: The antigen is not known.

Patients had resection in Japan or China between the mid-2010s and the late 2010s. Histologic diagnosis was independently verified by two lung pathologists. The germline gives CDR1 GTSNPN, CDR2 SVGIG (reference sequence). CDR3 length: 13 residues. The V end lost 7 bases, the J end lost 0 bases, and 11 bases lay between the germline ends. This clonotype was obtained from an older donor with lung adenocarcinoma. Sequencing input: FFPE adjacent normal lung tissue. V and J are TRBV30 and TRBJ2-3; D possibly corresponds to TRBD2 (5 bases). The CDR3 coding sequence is TGTGCCTTGGCTTGGACTAGCACAGATACGCAGTATTTT. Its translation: CALAWTSTDTQYF.